The 28 T cell receptor beta chains below were found in one sample sequenced in a study of shared clonotypes between healthy human individuals. The table came from immunoSEQ multiplex PCR; TCRdb's copy has only in-frame clones and leaves some out. The sample lists roughly 2,500,000 clones, 93% occurring once. The sequenced material came from naive CD4+ T cells from PBMCs. The subset was: CD45RA+ positively selected. These receptors all come from a young man in good health. Some clones in this sample may be carry-over from other donors' samples.

The chain carries TRBV5-4 and TRBJ1-1; 7 bases agree with TRBD1. In germline, CDR1 is SGHNT, CDR2 YYREEE (reference sequence). This CDR3 has 16 amino acids. The J segment lost 3 bases and the V segment lost 6 bases, leaving 14 bases of the junction unmatched. The CDR3 protein is CASTLYQGVRDTEAFF. CDR3 bases: TGTGCCAGCACCCTATACCAGGGGGTCAGGGACACTGAAGCTTTCTTT. The whole variable domain, remainder taken from reference TRBV5-4 and TRBJ1-1, is ETGVTQSPTHLIKTRGQQVTLRCSSQSGHNTVSWYQQALGQGPQFIFQYYREEENGRGNFPPRFSGLQFPNYSSELNVNALELDDSALYLCASTLYQGVRDTEAFFGQGTRLTVV.

The V gene is TRBV6-6, the J gene TRBJ1-3; D is perhaps TRBD1 (5 bases). CDR1 and CDR2 from the germline V gene are MNHNY and SVGAGI (reference sequence). The CDR3 consists of 16 residues. Trimming removed 4 bases at V and 1 base at J, with 14 bases between. CDR3 protein: CASSFGREISGNTIYF. DNA for the CDR3: TGTGCCAGCAGTTTTGGCAGGGAGATTTCTGGAAACACCATATATTTT.

On this clone: At the DNA level, this CDR3 is encoded by other sequences in the same sample as well. This chain joins TRBV28 and TRBJ2-7; 12 nucleotides align to TRBD2. After removal of 1 base from V and 3 bases from J, the junction contained 1 base not matched to a gene. The CDR3 runs to 15 residues. Germline V gene sequence: CDR1 MDHEN, CDR2 SYDVKM. As DNA, the CDR3 is TGTGCCAGCAGTTTATTACTAGCGGGAGGCTACGAGCAGTACTTC. Translating it yields CASSLLLAGGYEQYF.

V usage is TRBV5-1 and J usage is TRBJ2-7; 9 bases fit TRBD1. V trimming: 4 bases; J trimming: 1 base; junction bases outside the gene matches: 3. The CDR3 has 14 residues. Per germline, CDR1 SGHRS and CDR2 YFSETQ. The CDR3 region has the DNA TGCGCCAGCAGCGGGGGACAGGGATCCTACGAGCAGTACTTC. Encoded protein: CASSGGQGSYEQYF.

The J gene is TRBJ1-5, the V gene TRBV9; 7 bases fit TRBD1. Trimming at V came to 0 bases and at J to 8 bases, leaving 8 bases not matched to a gene. The germline V gene has CDR1 SGDLS and CDR2 YYNGEE. This CDR3 has 15 residues. The CDR3 spells CASSVVGQGDEPQHF. In DNA form, the CDR3 reads TGTGCCAGCAGCGTAGTCGGGCAGGGGGACGAGCCCCAGCATTTT.

V is TRBV5-1 and J is TRBJ1-5, with a weak D call TRBD1 (5 bases). V lost 4 bases and J lost 9, with 17 bases in between. Per germline, CDR1 SGHRS and CDR2 YFSETQ. The CDR3 consists of 14 residues. CDR3 residues: CASSPGGPTGPQHF. DNA for the CDR3: TGCGCCAGCAGCCCGGGGGGACCCACTGGGCCCCAGCATTTT.

The gene calls are TRBV7-2 and TRBJ1-1; 11 bases agree with TRBD1. This CDR3 comprises 16 residues. After removal of 4 bases from V and 3 bases from J, the junction contained 7 bases not matched to a gene. Germline V gene sequence: CDR1 SGHTA, CDR2 FQGNSA. The CDR3 nucleotides are TGTGCCAGCAGCTGGAGGACAGGGGGCGCGGACACTGAAGCTTTCTTT. Translated: CASSWRTGGADTEAFF.

This chain uses TRBV7-3 with TRBJ2-1; 9 bases fit TRBD2. The germline V gene has CDR1 SGHTA and CDR2 FQGTGA. This CDR3 has 15 residues. V lost 5 bases, J lost 9 bases, and 11 bases stayed unmatched. DNA for the CDR3: TGTGCCAGCAGCCTAGAAGGCGGGAGGGGTGCTGAGCAGTTCTTC. It yields the protein CASSLEGGRGAEQFF. The full variable domain, in which reference TRBV7-3 and TRBJ2-1 provide the parts outside the CDR3, is GAGVSQTPSNKVTEKGKYVELRCDPISGHTALYWYRQSLGQGPEFLIYFQGTGAADDSGLPNDRFFAVRPEGSVSTLKIQRTERGDSAVYLCASSLEGGRGAEQFFGPGTRLTVL.

The chain couples TRBV7-2 to TRBJ2-7; 11 nucleotides match TRBD2. V lost 5 bases and J lost 1; bases outside the gene matches: 10. Germline V CDR1 and CDR2: SGHTA, FQGNSA. The CDR3 is 17 residues long. The chain's CDR3 is CASSTPAGTSGSYEQYF. In DNA, the CDR3 is TGTGCCAGCAGCACGCCCGCCGGGACTAGCGGATCCTACGAGCAGTACTTC.

The gene calls are TRBV28 and TRBJ2-7; tentative D call: TRBD1 (5 bases). The CDR3 contains 14 residues. The germline V and J ends were trimmed by 4 bases and 7 bases, with 17 bases remaining between them. Germline CDR1 reads MDHEN; CDR2 reads SYDVKM. The CDR3 reads CASSSGIGRREQYF. Written as DNA, the CDR3 is TGTGCCAGCAGTTCAGGGATAGGACGTCGGGAGCAGTACTTC.

This clone was counted only a few times. J is TRBJ1-1 and V is TRBV2; the D is unclear. With 0 bases removed from V and 8 bases from J, the gap between germline ends came to 13 bases. CDR1 SNHLY and CDR2 FYNNEI come from the germline V gene. This CDR3 has 14 residues. The CDR3 protein is CASSEAIRDTEAFF. CDR3 nucleotides: TGTGCCAGCAGTGAAGCGATTAGGGATACCGAAGCTTTCTTT.

The chain employs TRBV29-1 and TRBJ2-1, with 12 bases aligning to TRBD2. The CDR3 spans 16 residues. Germline CDR1 reads SQVTM; CDR2 reads ANQGSEA. With 8 bases clipped from V and 7 bases from J, the junction kept 15 bases outside the gene matches. CDR3 loop: CSMGFFLAGGPNEQFF. As DNA, the CDR3 is TGCAGCATGGGGTTTTTCCTAGCGGGAGGGCCAAATGAGCAGTTCTTC.

This clone was observed a single time. V is TRBV29-1 and J is TRBJ2-7, with D hard to call. This CDR3 has 14 residues. Per the germline V gene, CDR1 is SQVTM and CDR2 is ANQGSEA. V shed 7 bases and J shed 1 base, with 17 bases lying between them. CDR3 loop: CSATRLGQSYEQYF. The CDR3 DNA reads TGCAGCGCCACGCGGCTCGGGCAGTCCTACGAGCAGTACTTC.

With respect to this clone: The identical CDR3 is also encoded by other nucleotide sequences in the sample. This chain uses TRBV7-2 with TRBJ2-7, with 7 bases matching TRBD1. The V segment lost 3 bases and the J segment 1 base; nucleotides outside the gene matches: 0. CDR1 and CDR2 from the germline V gene are SGHTA and FQGNSA. This CDR3 region has 13 residues. CDR3 nucleotide sequence: TGTGCCAGCAGCTTGGACAGGTCCTACGAGCAGTACTTC. Its protein product is CASSLDRSYEQYF.

The genes are TRBV18 and TRBJ2-2; D possibly corresponds to TRBD1 (6 bases). Trimming left V 5 bases short and J 5 bases short, with 12 bases between. Germline assignment: CDR1 KGHSH and CDR2 LQKENI. This CDR3 is built from 14 residues. In nucleotides, the CDR3 is TGTGCCAGCTCAACTAACAGGGAAACCGGGGAGCTGTTTTTT. This gives the protein CASSTNRETGELFF.

The gene calls are TRBV28 and TRBJ2-2; TRBD2 matches 12 bases. This CDR3 region has 16 residues. Germline CDR1 is MDHEN and CDR2 is SYDVKM. After removal of 9 bases from V and 6 bases from J, the junction contained 11 bases not matched to a gene. As DNA, the CDR3 is TGTGCCAGTTCGACTAGCGGGAGAGGGAGGGCCGGGGAGCTGTTTTTT. It specifies CASSTSGRGRAGELFF. The variable domain in full, with the rest retrieved from reference TRBV28 and TRBJ2-2, is DVKVTQSSRYLVKRTGEKVFLECVQDMDHENMFWYRQDPGLGLRLIYFSYDVKMKEKGDIPEGYSVSREKKERFSLILESASTNQTSMYLCASSTSGRGRAGELFFGEGSRLTVL.

The chain joins TRBV28 to TRBJ2-7; D is ambiguous. Germline-derived CDR1 and CDR2 are MDHEN and SYDVKM. The V end lost 6 bases, the J end lost 4 bases, and 19 bases lay between the germline ends. This CDR3 contains 15 residues. The CDR3 spells CASSQFVGSVYEQYF. The CDR3 DNA is TGTGCCAGCAGCCAATTTGTCGGCTCTGTTTACGAGCAGTACTTC.

Here the CDR3 DNA reads TGTGCCAGCACTCAACCCGGGACAAAGACCCAGTACTTC. It yields the protein CASTQPGTKTQYF. V is TRBV28 and J is TRBJ2-5, with D possibly TRBD1 on 6 matching bases. Germline CDR1 is MDHEN and CDR2 is SYDVKM. Trimming took 7 bases from V and 6 from J, leaving 15 bases between them. This CDR3 contains 13 residues.

The chain recombines TRBV5-1 with TRBJ2-5; perhaps TRBD2 as D (8 bases). The V gene's germline CDR1 is SGHRS and CDR2 YFSETQ. The CDR3 loop spans 19 amino acids. Trimming took off 4 bases at V and 0 bases at J, with 25 bases between the two ends. The CDR3 loop is CASSPPGGRASGHQETQYF. The CDR3 coding sequence is TGCGCCAGCAGCCCCCCAGGGGGGAGGGCTAGCGGGCACCAAGAGACCCAGTACTTC.

Details on this clone: The same CDR3 can be traced to other DNA sequences in this sample. J is TRBJ1-6 and V is TRBV30; no clear D. Trimming took 0 bases from V and 4 from J, leaving 10 bases between them. CDR1 GTSNPN and CDR2 SVGIG come from the germline V gene (reference sequence). This CDR3 spans 15 amino acids. Here the CDR3 reads CAWSVPGAYNSPLHF. The CDR3 region has the DNA TGTGCCTGGAGTGTCCCGGGAGCGTATAATTCACCCCTCCACTTT.

This chain uses TRBV4-2 with TRBJ2-5; weak D call: TRBD2 (6 bases). The length of the CDR3 is 19 residues. The germline V and J ends were trimmed by 0 bases and 4 bases, with 24 bases remaining between them. CDR1 is LGHNA, CDR2 YNFKEQ, per germline. The CDR3 DNA follows: TGTGCCAGCAGCCAAGATTTGCAGGGTTCGGGGAGGATTGGAGAGACCCAGTACTTC. Its protein product is CASSQDLQGSGRIGETQYF.

The chain has TRBV6-1 and TRBJ2-1; 11 bases agree with TRBD2. The junction had 7 bases not matched to a gene; V was cut back by 0 bases and J by 9 bases. Germline V CDR1 and CDR2: MNHNS, SASEGT. CDR3 size: 16 residues. DNA for the CDR3: TGTGCCAGCAGTGAAGCAGTCGGGCTAGCGGGAGGTGAGCAGTTCTTC. As protein: CASSEAVGLAGGEQFF.

A single count supports this clone. The chain recombines TRBV11-2 with TRBJ2-2; D might be TRBD1 (5 bases). V was clipped by 7 bases and J by 2 bases, with 14 bases between them. CDR3 length: 15 residues. Germline V CDR1 and CDR2: SGHAT, FQNNGV. The CDR3 DNA reads as TGTGCCAGCACCCGGCAGGGCTACAACACCGGGGAGCTGTTTTTT. This translates into CASTRQGYNTGELFF.

V and J are TRBV7-9 and TRBJ1-4, with a weak D call TRBD1 (6 bases). Germline CDR1 SEHNR, CDR2 FQNEAQ (reference sequence). V lost 5 bases and J lost 3, with 13 bases in between. CDR3 length: 15 residues. The CDR3 region is CASSNRGTPNEKLFF. The CDR3 DNA follows: TGTGCCAGCAGCAATAGGGGGACACCTAATGAAAAACTGTTTTTT.

In this sample, this clone turned up once. This rearrangement joins TRBV6-6 to TRBJ2-7, with D perhaps matching TRBD1 (6 bases). Trimming cost V 4 bases and J 0 bases, with 13 bases left between them. The CDR3 is 15 amino acids. Germline assignment: CDR1 MNHNY and CDR2 SVGAGI (reference sequence). CDR3 sequence: CASSLGTQSSYEQYF. Written as DNA, the CDR3 is TGTGCCAGCAGTTTGGGGACACAGAGCTCCTACGAGCAGTACTTC.

The rearrangement uses TRBV23-1 and TRBJ2-2; weak D call: TRBD1 (6 bases). TRBV23-1 falls under the ORF class, with uncertain function. There are 17 residues in the CDR3. Between the trimmed V and J ends, which lost 0 bases and 2 bases, there was a span of 13 bases. The CDR3 here is CASSQSNPGENTGELFF. The CDR3 DNA reads as TGCGCCAGCAGTCAATCGAACCCAGGGGAAAACACCGGGGAGCTGTTTTTT.

V gene TRBV5-1 combines with J gene TRBJ2-5, with 8 bases fitting TRBD1. J lost 2 bases, V lost 4 bases, and 7 bases had no gene match. The CDR3 has 15 amino acids. Germline V gene sequence: CDR1 SGHRS, CDR2 YFSETQ. This CDR3 reads CASSPGTGVQETQYF. In nucleotides, the CDR3 is TGCGCCAGCAGCCCCGGGACAGGAGTTCAAGAGACCCAGTACTTC.

This sequence joins TRBV6-5 and TRBJ2-5, with TRBD1 as a possible D gene (6 bases). Per the germline V gene, CDR1 is MNHEY and CDR2 is SVGAGI. Between the trimmed V and J ends, which lost 8 bases and 3 bases, there was a span of 13 bases. CDR3 size: 13 residues. CDR3 amino acids: CASGIYREETQYF. The DNA for the CDR3 is TGTGCCAGCGGAATTTACAGGGAAGAGACCCAGTACTTC.